This TCR beta chain was captured by sequencing in a study of blood T cell repertoires in COVID-19 (dated by TCRdb to the early 2020s). About the investigation overall: Samples from collaborators originated in the United States, Italy and Spain and spanned both the acute and convalescent phases of COVID-19. The material from the prospective study consisted of cDNA or gDNA derived from T cells, B-cell-depleted T cells, or PBMCs. The dataset comprised deeply sampled blood TCRbeta repertoires from subjects exposed to, actively infected with, or recovered from COVID-19. The repertoires were released in a freely available public database intended as a resource for research on the immune response to SARS-CoV-2. Samples came from the ongoing ImmuneRACE study (first 160 participants) plus 1,254 subjects from 6 global collaborators. A de-identified subject ID, COVID-19 status, age in years and sex were almost always included in the sample metadata. Where available, HLA class I and class II types were obtained from metadata supplied by the sample provider rather than from assay-based typing.

Regarding this clone: The antigen it binds to is not known. Base quality data are lacking; no much larger clone is found one base away.

From the cysteine up to the valine, the CDR3 has a length of 17 residues. The retained sequence is limited to the CDR3, 51 bases, with the frame set at the first base. Reading the germline V gene gives CDR1 SGHAT and CDR2 FQNNGV. Trimming takes 4 bases off V and 3 bases off J; junction bases not matched to a gene: 11. Whole blood was collected in K2EDTA tubes by collaborating institutions according to the institutions' own protocols. For TCRbeta analysis, collaborators shipped samples in one of three forms: frozen whole blood, isolated PBMCs, or DNA extracted from either of those sample types. TCRbeta CDR3 regions were amplified from genomic DNA by means of the immunoSEQ Assay, a bias-controlled multiplex PCR. In the paper's pipeline: Nucleated cell counts per sample were estimated from amplification of reference gene primers within the assay. Sequence reads were collapsed and filtered to measure the absolute abundance of every unique TCRbeta CDR3 rearrangement. Productive Simpson clonality was computed per sample as the square root of Simpson's diversity index over productive rearrangements. What TCRdb holds here is the immuneACCESS table cut down to in-frame rearrangements. Part of the clones is not present; checked against another copy, under half of the missing clones reflect an unresolved V gene, and the others are unexplained. From that table come the V and J calls and clone size; the DNA was used to work out D and trimming. This sample lists approximately 80,000 clones; about 78% were detected once. The ten largest account for about 15% of the sample.

What the research found in general, with its limitations: Clinical and demographic metadata were provided uncurated, with the amount varying by source and participant.

Sequenced input: peripheral blood. This clonotype was sampled from a human donor in a cohort sampled during active COVID-19. The sequence joins TRBV11-2 to TRBJ2-7; TRBD2 lines up with 11 middle nucleotides. The sequenced DNA is TGTGCCAGCAGCTCCTCTCTACTAGCGGGAGACTTCTACGAGCAGTACGTC. It translates to CASSSSLLAGDFYEQYV.